The subject of this entry is one TCR beta chain. Single viable CD3+CD4+CD8-CD45RO+ cells were sorted as the memory CD4+ T cells. Donors' CMV status reflects serum IgG against pp150, pp28, p38, p52. Positive selection with CD4 microbeads enriched total CD4+ T cells. These data originate in a study of memory CD4+ T cells and cytomegalovirus serostatus. In the study overall: Donors were healthy Belgian adults, several CMV seropositive and 20 to 25 seronegative.

CDR1 is SGHDT, CDR2 YYEEEE, per germline. The CDR3 is made up of 16 amino acids. The germline V and J ends were trimmed by 2 bases and 1 base, with 15 bases remaining between them. Methods used by the authors: After removing out-of-frame reads, under 2.5 million distinct TCRbeta sequences remained. Repertoires were generated with immunoSEQ multiplex PCR, while TCRdb's copy carries only in-frame clones and drops some. That table gives V, J and clone size, and the DNA gave D and trimming. The sample consists of some 44,000 clones, approximately 84% of them appearing once. The chain combines TRBV5-6 with TRBJ1-1; D unresolved. This TCR was recovered from an adult in good health and CMV-seronegative. Sequencing was performed on memory CD4+ T cells from blood. This chain's CDR3 is CASSFGPFLQNTEAFF. Here the CDR3 DNA reads TGTGCCAGCAGCTTTGGGCCATTCCTACAGAACACTGAAGCTTTCTTT.